The subject of this entry is one T cell receptor (beta chain). Sequencing was performed with immunoSEQ multiplex PCR; in TCRdb, only in-frame clones are kept and a portion is missing. This table has more than 300,000 clones, 95% appearing once. The data were obtained in a study of shared T cell receptors in the human thymus. With V trimmed by 6 bases and J by 7 bases, 10 bases remained unmatched. Germline CDR1 and CDR2: SQVTM and ANQGSEA. CDR3 length: 13 amino acids. Material for sequencing was thymocytes. The genes are TRBV29-1 and TRBJ2-7; 9 bases are shared with TRBD2. The sequence was collected from a human donor. CDR3 in DNA: TGCAGCGTGCTGGCGGGAGGGCCGGGGGAGCAGTACTTC. Protein sequence: CSVLAGGPGEQYF.